By proportion, the clone carrying this T cell receptor beta chain is medium-sized. The data belong to a study of T cell changes during pregnancy in multiple sclerosis. The CDR3 has 14 amino acids. Germline lookup yields CDR1 MDHEN and CDR2 SYDVKM. J lost 9 bases, V lost 7 bases, and 9 bases had no gene match. TCRdb's table, derived via immunoSEQ multiplex PCR, lists solely in-frame clones and lacks some. The repertoire holds around 61,000 clones, with roughly 89% as singletons. V is TRBV28 and J is TRBJ2-1; the match to TRBD2 covers 10 bases. Specimen: peripheral blood from another person, used as feeder cells. The source of this sequence is a human donor whose cells served as feeder cells for cultures in a pregnancy study. The chain's CDR3 is CASKGSGRAGEQFF. The CDR3 DNA reads as TGTGCCAGCAAAGGGAGCGGGAGGGCCGGTGAGCAGTTCTTC.